The entry below describes one T cell receptor (beta chain). This clonotype is considered medium-sized (0.01 to 0.1%). There is no known antigen for this receptor. No quality values exist for individual bases; no much larger clone is one base distant. For the TCR template, genomic DNA was extracted from bulk tumor tissue, and roughly 600 ng of gDNA was amplified for each sample. During surgery, multiple biopsies were taken from each primary tumor, with sampling sites spaced as far apart as possible within the tumor mass. Patients in the study cohort, which was described as untreated, were newly diagnosed NSCLC cases going through curative surgery. Donors were approximately 15 newly diagnosed non-small cell lung cancer patients undergoing surgery with curative intent. Resected tumor masses were reviewed by two independent pathologists. Only high-quality DNA and RNA samples were carried forward to sequencing.

A multiplex PCR system amplified the TCR beta CDR3 region, with a first 10-cycle round using 32 V-gene forward and 13 J-gene reverse primers. First-round PCR used a QIAGEN Multiplex PCR Kit, and primer sequences were filed in Chinese patent CN105087789A. In a second PCR round, Illumina universal primers were added with the Phusion High-Fidelity PCR Kit. TCR libraries were paired-end sequenced at 151 bp read length on the Illumina HiSeq X Ten platform. In the source study's methods: Cutadapt was used to discard reads without multiplex PCR primers, PEAR merged the read pairs, and MiXCR with default settings called the CDR3 regions. Repertoire diversity was assessed by Shannon entropy, and clonality was calculated as one minus the Shannon entropy divided by the ln of the count of productive unique sequences. Clonotypes at a frequency of at least 0.5% were defined as dominant or high-frequency T-cell clones. In-frame beta chains were kept once TCRdb had trimmed the public reads at Q25 with fastp and called clones with MiXCR. Rows are unified per CDR3 protein, each entry keeping the most common DNA and genes. These V and J calls are TCRdb output, not the study's own analysis. This sample lists fewer than 25,000 distinct CDR3 sequences; about 30% were detected once. The leading ten clones occupy 4.1% of the sample.

This sample is drawn from a study of immune heterogeneity within non-small cell lung tumors (dated by TCRdb to the late 2010s). As for the study more broadly: By histology, the tumors were a few squamous cell carcinomas, more than nine non-squamous carcinomas and 1 tumor not otherwise specified. The study combined whole-exome sequencing, RNA-seq and TCR beta repertoire sequencing of multiple spatially distinct regions from each NSCLC tumor to examine intratumoral immune heterogeneity. TCR repertoires were analyzed from about 60 tumor loci of some 16 patients, whereas transcriptome data were available for only 40 or so loci from approximately eleven patients. Neoantigen binding to each patient's HLA alleles was predicted with netMHCpan-3.0 for mutant peptides of 8 to 11 amino acids.

Here is what the overall study found, with its caveats: For the most part, high-frequency TCR beta clonotypes differed from one individual patient to another. A statistically significant but moderate positive correlation (R about 0.34) was observed between local T-cell repertoire clonality and local tumor mutational burden. Within a given patient, the same dominant CDR3B clonotypes showed up repeatedly across loci, although different tumor locations also carried unique high-frequency clones.

The germline V gene gives CDR1 as KGHSH and CDR2 as LQKENI. Reading from cysteine to phenylalanine, the CDR3 counts 14 amino acids. The entry retains the CDR3 DNA only, 42 bases that are in frame from base 1. V loses 3 bases of germline sequence and J loses 0 bases, and the interval between the two ends is 9 bases. This clonotype was obtained from a man aged 40-50 years with non-small cell lung cancer. The chain is assembled from TRBV18 and TRBJ2-7; the D segment might be TRBD1 or TRBD2, since each matches 5 bases. The sequenced material came from lung tumor tissue. CDR3 reads: CASSPGTNSYEQYF. The bases are TGTGCCAGCTCACCCGGGACGAACTCCTACGAGCAGTACTTC.